A selection of T cell receptor beta chains follows, all from one sample in a study of beta chain features in type 1 diabetes. Only in-frame clones appear in the TCRdb table, and some are missing; sequencing was by immunoSEQ multiplex PCR. The sample holds more than 300,000 clones, 8% seen once. What was sequenced was central memory CD4+ T cells from blood. These receptors were taken from a woman younger than 30 in good health. Each CDR3 is given with its conserved first and last residue. Each record gives: V gene, J gene, D gene, clone size, CDR3 DNA, CDR3 protein. D genes are given only for firm matches. Size values are once, few and many counts, or a class for expanded clones, and some rows have none.

V gene: TRBV2
J gene: TRBJ2-1
D gene: TRBD2
clone size: -
CDR3 DNA: TGTGCCAGCAGCGCTACAGGACTAGCGGAATACAATGAGCAGTTCTTC
CDR3 protein: CASSATGLAEYNEQFF

V gene: TRBV19
J gene: TRBJ2-7
D gene: TRBD1
clone size: -
CDR3 DNA: TGTGCCAGTCGACAGGGGGCCTCCTACGAGCAGTACTTC
CDR3 protein: CASRQGASYEQYF

V gene: TRBV6-1
J gene: TRBJ2-1
D gene: TRBD1
clone size: many
CDR3 DNA: TGTGCCAGCAAGCGAGACAGGGACTCCTACAATGAGCAGTTCTTC
CDR3 protein: CASKRDRDSYNEQFF

V gene: TRBV10-3
J gene: TRBJ1-1
D gene: TRBD1
clone size: -
CDR3 DNA: TGTGCCATCAGTGAGTCGACTACAGGGGGCGAAGCTTTCTTT
CDR3 protein: CAISESTTGGEAFF

V gene: TRBV7-8
J gene: TRBJ2-1
D gene: TRBD2
clone size: -
CDR3 DNA: TGTGCCAGCAGCCCTAGGGTGGCTAGCGGGAGCTCCTACAATGAGCAGTTCTTC
CDR3 protein: CASSPRVASGSSYNEQFF

V gene: TRBV5-8
J gene: TRBJ2-1
D gene: -
clone size: -
CDR3 DNA: TGTGCCAGCAGCTTGGCCCAGGGACTCCTGAGTGAGCAGTTCTTC
CDR3 protein: CASSLAQGLLSEQFF

V gene: TRBV6-5
J gene: TRBJ2-1
D gene: -
clone size: -
CDR3 DNA: TGTGCCAGCAGTTACCGACGGGGAGGGGGTGAGCAGTTCTTC
CDR3 protein: CASSYRRGGGEQFF

V gene: TRBV5-8
J gene: TRBJ2-6
D gene: -
clone size: -
CDR3 DNA: TGTGCCAGCAGCCTAGCACCTAGCTCTGGGGCCAACGTCCTGACTTTC
CDR3 protein: CASSLAPSSGANVLTF

V gene: TRBV5-1
J gene: TRBJ2-5
D gene: TRBD1
clone size: few
CDR3 DNA: TGCGCCAGCAGCTCAGGACAGGGACAAGAGACCCAGTACTTC
CDR3 protein: CASSSGQGQETQYF

V gene: TRBV10-3
J gene: TRBJ2-7
D gene: TRBD2
clone size: few
CDR3 DNA: TGTGCCATCAGTGAGTCAAGCGGGACCGCTATCGGGGAGCAGTACTTC
CDR3 protein: CAISESSGTAIGEQYF

V gene: TRBV6-5
J gene: TRBJ2-7
D gene: TRBD1
clone size: few
CDR3 DNA: TGTGCCAGCAGTTTTTTACAGGGGGTTACCCACGAGCAGTACTTC
CDR3 protein: CASSFLQGVTHEQYF

V gene: TRBV4-2
J gene: TRBJ2-5
D gene: TRBD1
clone size: once
CDR3 DNA: TGTGCCAGCAGCCTGGGACAGATCCAAGAGACCCAGTACTTC
CDR3 protein: CASSLGQIQETQYF

V gene: TRBV28
J gene: TRBJ2-6
D gene: -
clone size: many
CDR3 DNA: TGTGCCAGCAGTTTATCACTGGCGGGCAGCTCTGGGGCCAACGTCCTGACTTTC
CDR3 protein: CASSLSLAGSSGANVLTF

V gene: TRBV7-2
J gene: TRBJ2-2
D gene: -
clone size: few
CDR3 DNA: TGTGCCAGCAGCTTAGAAGGTGGCAGGATCGGGGAGCTGTTTTTT
CDR3 protein: CASSLEGGRIGELFF

V gene: TRBV5-1
J gene: TRBJ2-5
D gene: TRBD2
clone size: -
CDR3 DNA: TGCGCCACCAGGCCGGGACTAGCGGGAGAGACCCAGTACTTC
CDR3 protein: CATRPGLAGETQYF

V gene: TRBV5-1
J gene: TRBJ2-5
D gene: -
clone size: many
CDR3 DNA: TGCGCCAGCAGCTTGGACCAAGAGACCCAGTACTTC
CDR3 protein: CASSLDQETQYF

V gene: TRBV18
J gene: TRBJ2-1
D gene: -
clone size: many
CDR3 DNA: TGTGCCAGCTCACCAGGGGTAGCCCGGGATGAGCAGTTCTTC
CDR3 protein: CASSPGVARDEQFF

V gene: TRBV28
J gene: TRBJ1-5
D gene: -
clone size: -
CDR3 DNA: TGTGCCAGCAGTTTAGTTGATCAGCCCCAGCATTTT
CDR3 protein: CASSLVDQPQHF

V gene: TRBV4-2
J gene: TRBJ2-1
D gene: TRBD2
clone size: -
CDR3 DNA: TGTGCCAGCAGCCCACTAGCGGGAGGTAACAATGAGCAGTTCTTC
CDR3 protein: CASSPLAGGNNEQFF

V gene: TRBV28
J gene: TRBJ1-1
D gene: TRBD1
clone size: -
CDR3 DNA: TGTGCCAGCTGGGACAGGGGGACTGAAGCTTTCTTT
CDR3 protein: CASWDRGTEAFF

V gene: TRBV4-3
J gene: TRBJ2-1
D gene: TRBD1
clone size: many
CDR3 DNA: TGCGCCAGCAGCCAAGATTACACCGGGACAGGGAGGACTAGGCAGTTCTTC
CDR3 protein: CASSQDYTGTGRTRQFF

V gene: TRBV18
J gene: TRBJ2-3
D gene: TRBD2
clone size: -
CDR3 DNA: TGTGCCAGCTCACCGGGACTAGTCACAGATACGCAGTATTTT
CDR3 protein: CASSPGLVTDTQYF